The rows below give T cell receptor beta chains drawn from one sample of a study of Tregs in tolerant kidney transplant recipients. Measured with immunoSEQ multiplex PCR; TCRdb has only the in-frame clones, and not every one. The table has about 77,000 clones, around 98% seen once; the top ten hold 0.56%. The material was CD4+ T cells from blood, obtained before the transplant. Every receptor here comes from a human donor who received a combined kidney and bone marrow transplant. Both conserved end residues are part of each CDR3. A D gene is named only where the DNA matches it firmly. Only part of the rows carry a size: once, few, many, or a class if the clone is expanded.

v_call,j_call,d_call,clone_size,cdr3_nt,cdr3_aa
TRBV5-5,TRBJ1-2,TRBD1,once,TGTGCCAGCAGCTTGCTAGGGGCAGGGGGCAGAGGCGGCTACACCTTC,CASSLLGAGGRGGYTF
TRBV7-3,TRBJ2-5,-,-,TGTGCCAGCAGCTTAACGAGTGGCGGGCTAGTCCAAGAGACCCAGTACTTC,CASSLTSGGLVQETQYF
TRBV2,TRBJ1-2,TRBD1,-,TGTGCCAGCAGCCCGGGACAGAACTTCTATGGCTACACCTTC,CASSPGQNFYGYTF
TRBV9,TRBJ2-1,-,-,TGTGCCAGCAGCGTAGGGGAGTACAATGAGCAGTTCTTC,CASSVGEYNEQFF
TRBV9,TRBJ2-1,TRBD2,-,TGTGCCAGCAGCGTGTCACTAGCGGGAGATAGGGGCTCCTACAATGAGCAGTTCTTC,CASSVSLAGDRGSYNEQFF
TRBV7-2,TRBJ1-2,-,-,TGTGCCAGCAGCCCTGGCTGGGGGGGGAACTATGGCTACACCTTC,CASSPGWGGNYGYTF
TRBV27,TRBJ2-6,TRBD1,once,TGTGCCAGCAGTATGACAGGGATCAGTCGGGGGGCCAACGTCCTGACTTTC,CASSMTGISRGANVLTF
TRBV5-1,TRBJ2-1,TRBD1,-,TGCGCCAGCAGCGCCGGGACAGGGGGGTCCAATGAGCAGTTCTTC,CASSAGTGGSNEQFF
TRBV5-1,TRBJ2-5,TRBD2,-,TGCGCCAGCTCCCGGGGGGGCGGGCGTACTCAAGAGACCCAGTACTTC,CASSRGGGRTQETQYF
TRBV6-6,TRBJ1-5,-,-,TGTGCCAGCAGCCAGGGTAGGGGGAATAGCAATCAGCCCCAGCATTTT,CASSQGRGNSNQPQHF
TRBV9,TRBJ2-1,TRBD2,-,TGTGCCAGCAGCGGACTAGCGGTCCCCTACAATGAGCAGTTCTTC,CASSGLAVPYNEQFF
TRBV28,TRBJ1-2,-,once,TGTGCCAGCAGCTTCCATGGACAGATCTATGGCTACACCTTC,CASSFHGQIYGYTF
TRBV5-1,TRBJ2-7,TRBD2,-,TGCGCCAGCAGCTTGACTAGCGGGACAAAGTTTAGCCCCTACGAGCAGTACTTC,CASSLTSGTKFSPYEQYF
TRBV19,TRBJ2-5,TRBD1,-,TGTGCCGGACTAGGGGGGACAGGGGGCGTCAGGCAAGAGACCCAGTACTTC,CAGLGGTGGVRQETQYF
TRBV7-2,TRBJ2-5,TRBD1,-,TGTGCCAGCAGCTTAGTTTCAGGGGGTGAGACCCAGTACTTC,CASSLVSGGETQYF
TRBV11-3,TRBJ1-2,TRBD1,-,TGTGCCAGCAGCGGTAGACAGGGGGAGAACTATGGCTACACCTTC,CASSGRQGENYGYTF
TRBV7-3,TRBJ2-5,TRBD2,-,TGTGCCAGCAGCTTAAAGCCAGCGGGGGGAGGAGAGACCCAGTACTTC,CASSLKPAGGGETQYF
TRBV11-2,TRBJ1-1,TRBD1,-,TGTGCCAGCAGCTTAGGGGTTGGGACAGGGAGATCTGAAGCTTTCTTT,CASSLGVGTGRSEAFF
TRBV18,TRBJ2-3,TRBD2,-,TGTGCCAGCTCACCTAGGAGCGGGGGCTCTAGCACAGATACGCAGTATTTT,CASSPRSGGSSTDTQYF
TRBV19,TRBJ2-5,-,-,TGTGCCAGTAGTAATTCTTTGGAGACCCAGTACTTC,CASSNSLETQYF
TRBV19,TRBJ1-5,-,-,TGTGCCAGAACCCAGAAGAATCAGCCCCAGCATTTT,CARTQKNQPQHF
TRBV27,TRBJ1-1,TRBD1,-,TGTGCCAGCAGTTTCCGACAGGGGAAAGCTTTCTTT,CASSFRQGKAFF
TRBV9,TRBJ1-1,TRBD1,-,TGTGCCAGCAGCGTGGACAGGGCGAACACTGAAGCTTTCTTT,CASSVDRANTEAFF
TRBV5-1,TRBJ2-5,-,-,TGCGCCAGCTCCGTGGAGGGCCAGGAGACCCAGTACTTC,CASSVEGQETQYF
TRBV7-3,TRBJ2-1,TRBD2,-,TGTGCCAGCAGCCGGACTAGCGGGTACAATGAGCAGTTCTTC,CASSRTSGYNEQFF
TRBV19,TRBJ1-4,-,once,TGTGCCAGCAGACTGCCCCATAATGAAAAACTGTTTTTT,CASRLPHNEKLFF